This TCR beta chain was identified during a study of cytomegalovirus exposure and HLA in healthy donors. General study findings and limits: The study assumed roughly uniform donor sequencing depth for presence/absence analyses.

Researchers ran the PCR with 60 Vbeta and 13 Jbeta primers. The data were produced by immunoSEQ multiplex PCR, yet TCRdb's version contains in-frame clones alone and is incomplete. This table holds about 120,000 clones, 70% to 80% found once. Remarks on this clone: Its antigen is not identified.

Sequencing was done on a sample of PBMCs. The clonotype comes from a woman aged 40 to 49 in good health and CMV-seropositive.

CDR3 amino acids: CSVGQYYNSPLHF. The CDR3 nucleotides read TGCAGCGTTGGGCAGTATTACAATTCACCCCTCCACTTT. The V and J genes are TRBV29-1 and TRBJ1-6; D is undetermined. Trimming pared 4 bases from V and 7 bases from J, leaving 11 bases between. Per germline, CDR1 SQVTM and CDR2 ANQGSEA. The CDR3 runs to 13 residues. The full variable domain, in which reference TRBV29-1 and TRBJ1-6 provide the parts outside the CDR3, is SAVISQKPSRDICQRGTSLTIQCQVDSQVTMMFWYRQQPGQSLTLIATANQGSEATYESGFVIDKFPISRPNLTFSTLTVSNMSPEDSSIYLCSVGQYYNSPLHFGNGTRLTVT.